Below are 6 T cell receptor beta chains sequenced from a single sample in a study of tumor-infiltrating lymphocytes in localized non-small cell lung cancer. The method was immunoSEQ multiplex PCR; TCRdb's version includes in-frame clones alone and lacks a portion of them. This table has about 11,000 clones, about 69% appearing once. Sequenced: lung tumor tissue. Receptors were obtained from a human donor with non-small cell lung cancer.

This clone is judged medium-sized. The CDR3 DNA follows: TGTGCCAGCAGCTTAAATACAGGGTTAGGCGAGCAGTACTTC. Its translation is CASSLNTGLGEQYF. V gene TRBV11-2 combines with J gene TRBJ2-7, with a weak D call TRBD1 (6 bases). Trimming shortened V by 2 bases and J by 6 bases, and 14 bases separated the two germline ends. Germline V gene data show CDR1 as SGHAT and CDR2 as FQNNGV. The CDR3 consists of 14 residues.

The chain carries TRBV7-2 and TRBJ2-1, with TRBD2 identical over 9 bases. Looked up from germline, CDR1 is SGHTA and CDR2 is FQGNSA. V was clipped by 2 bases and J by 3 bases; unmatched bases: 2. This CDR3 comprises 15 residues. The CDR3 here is CASSLLAGYYNEQFF. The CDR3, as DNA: TGTGCCAGCAGCTTACTAGCGGGATACTACAATGAGCAGTTCTTC.

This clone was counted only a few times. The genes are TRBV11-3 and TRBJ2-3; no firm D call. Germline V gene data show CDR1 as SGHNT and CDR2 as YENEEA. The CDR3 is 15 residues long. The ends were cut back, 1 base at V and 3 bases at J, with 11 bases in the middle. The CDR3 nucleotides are TGTGCCAGCAGCTTAGGGTTAAGTCTTACAGATACGCAGTATTTT. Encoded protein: CASSLGLSLTDTQYF.

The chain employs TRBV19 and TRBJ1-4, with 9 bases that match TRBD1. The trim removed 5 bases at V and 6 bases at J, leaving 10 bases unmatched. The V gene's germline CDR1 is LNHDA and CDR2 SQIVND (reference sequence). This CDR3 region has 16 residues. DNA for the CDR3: TGTGCCAGTAGTGGCCAGTGGACAGGGGAGGATGAAAAACTGTTTTTT. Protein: CASSGQWTGEDEKLFF. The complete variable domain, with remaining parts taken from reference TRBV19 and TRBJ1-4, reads DGGITQSPKYLFRKEGQNVTLSCEQNLNHDAMYWYRQDPGQGLRLIYYSQIVNDFQKGDIAEGYSVSREKKESFPLTVTSAQKNPTAFYLCASSGQWTGEDEKLFFGSGTQLSVL.

The CDR3 sequence: CASSHKVGRILLAKNIQYF. The CDR3 bases are TGTGCCAGCTCCCACAAGGTGGGACGGATACTGCTAGCCAAAAACATTCAGTACTTC. The chain uses TRBV18 and TRBJ2-4, with D perhaps assigned TRBD1 or TRBD2 (5 bases each). This CDR3 is built from 19 residues. V dropped 6 bases and J dropped 0 bases, with 24 bases sitting between them. Germline V gene lookup returns CDR1 KGHSH and CDR2 LQKENI.

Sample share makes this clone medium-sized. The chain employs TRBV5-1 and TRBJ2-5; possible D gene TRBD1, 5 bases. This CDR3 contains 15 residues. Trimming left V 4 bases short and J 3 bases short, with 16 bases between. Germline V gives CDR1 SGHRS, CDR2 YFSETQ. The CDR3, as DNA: TGCGCCAGCAGCCGACTTCCCTCAGGGAAAGAGACCCAGTACTTC. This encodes CASSRLPSGKETQYF.